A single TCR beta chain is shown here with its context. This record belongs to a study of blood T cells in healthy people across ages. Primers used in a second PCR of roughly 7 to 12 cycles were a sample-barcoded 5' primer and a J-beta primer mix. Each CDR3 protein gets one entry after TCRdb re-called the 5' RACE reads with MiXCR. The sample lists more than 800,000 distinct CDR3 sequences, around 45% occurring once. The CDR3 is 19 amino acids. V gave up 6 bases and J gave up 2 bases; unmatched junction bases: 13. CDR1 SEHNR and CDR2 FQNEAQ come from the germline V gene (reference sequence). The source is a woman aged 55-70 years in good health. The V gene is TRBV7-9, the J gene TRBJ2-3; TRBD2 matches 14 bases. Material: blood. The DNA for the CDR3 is TGTGCCAGCAGTTTCTCCACCGCGGGACTAGCGGGAGCCACAGATACGCAGTATTTT. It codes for CASSFSTAGLAGATDTQYF.